The following is a T cell receptor beta chain sequence with its context. One entry per CDR3 protein results from TCRdb running MiXCR on the 5' RACE reads. In the table there are about 520,000 distinct CDR3 sequences, approximately 22% of which are singletons. Germline CDR1 is SGHTS and CDR2 is YDEGEE. This CDR3 comprises 16 residues. With V trimmed by 0 bases and J by 4 bases, 10 bases remained unmatched. The data were obtained in a study of identical twins. These data also formed part of another study, on T cells expressing NK-cell markers.

This sequence originates from a woman aged 18-29 years in good health. The rearrangement joins TRBV5-8 to TRBJ2-7; 7 positions agree with TRBD1. Source material: CD4+ T cells sorted from blood. The CDR3 here is CASSLGPGTEAYEQYF. The CDR3 nucleotides are TGTGCCAGCAGCTTGGGCCCCGGGACAGAGGCTTACGAGCAGTACTTC.